A single sample is the source of the 8 T cell receptor beta chains below, sequenced in a study of OX40 agonist ivuxolimab in advanced cancers. Using immunoSEQ multiplex PCR, the repertoire was profiled, and TCRdb retains in-frame clones only, with some absent. The data show 60,000 to 90,000 clones, with around 82% seen just once and around 0.76% held by the top ten. Sequences were derived from CD4+ or CD8+ T cells sorted from blood, sampled in a trial of the OX40 agonist ivuxolimab. The receptors derive from an adult with an advanced solid tumor such as melanoma, head and neck, liver or kidney cancer.

V gene TRBV6-5 combines with J gene TRBJ2-3; 11 bases fit TRBD2. Germline values: CDR1 MNHEY, CDR2 SVGAGI. J lost 3 bases, V lost 10 bases, and 3 bases had no gene match. The CDR3 length is 13 residues. CDR3 coding DNA: TGTGCCATCGGACTAGCGGGTACAGATACGCAGTATTTT. Its translation: CAIGLAGTDTQYF.

J is TRBJ1-1 and V is TRBV7-9, with 7 bases aligning to TRBD1. The J segment lost 4 bases and the V segment lost 5 bases, leaving 4 bases of the junction unmatched. The CDR3 spans 13 residues. Germline CDR1 and CDR2: SEHNR and FQNEAQ (reference sequence). The CDR3 region has the DNA TGTGCCAGCAGCCTCAGGGGGTTCACTGAAGCTTTCTTT. Protein: CASSLRGFTEAFF.

The chain couples TRBV10-3 to TRBJ2-5, with TRBD1 matching 11 bases. The germline CDR1 and CDR2 sequences are ENHRY and SYGVKD. The CDR3 contains 15 residues. V lost 7 bases, J lost 5 bases, and 9 bases stayed unmatched. CDR3 protein: CAITSGTGGLETQYF. The CDR3 DNA reads TGTGCCATCACCTCCGGGACAGGGGGGCTTGAGACCCAGTACTTC.

This clone is a singleton in its sample. The chain carries TRBV5-4 and TRBJ2-3, with TRBD1 matching 8 bases. Germline V gene sequence: CDR1 SGHNT, CDR2 YYREEE (reference sequence). This CDR3 contains 14 residues. The V segment lost 0 bases and the J segment 8 bases; nucleotides outside the gene matches: 5. The CDR3 bases are TGTGCCAGCAGCTTGGGCAGGGGGCAGGGTACGCAGTATTTT. It specifies CASSLGRGQGTQYF.

The rearrangement joins TRBV27 to TRBJ2-2, with 11 nucleotides matching TRBD2. This CDR3 comprises 15 residues. V shed 5 bases, J shed 3 bases, and the junction held 2 bases outside the gene matches. Germline-derived CDR1 and CDR2 are MNHEY and SMNVEV (reference sequence). This chain's CDR3 is CASSRTSGYTGELFF. CDR3 DNA sequence: TGTGCCAGCAGTCGGACTAGCGGGTACACCGGGGAGCTGTTTTTT.

The chain combines TRBV18 with TRBJ1-5; D call uncertain. The V and J ends lost 5 bases and 0 bases respectively, with 11 bases between them. The V gene's germline CDR1 is KGHSH and CDR2 LQKENI. The CDR3 contains 15 residues. In DNA, the CDR3 is TGTGCCAGCTCAGCCGGGGTCCTTAGCAATCAGCCCCAGCATTTT. This translates into CASSAGVLSNQPQHF.

The chain uses TRBV7-2 and TRBJ1-2; D unclear. The CDR3 extends over 12 amino acids. Trimming removed 1 base from V and 5 bases from J, with 5 bases in between. The germline V gene encodes CDR1 SGHTA and CDR2 FQGNSA. The CDR3 DNA is TGTGCCAGCAGCTTAGGGGGTTATGGCTACACCTTC. Amino acid sequence: CASSLGGYGYTF.

The genes are TRBV30 and TRBJ1-4; D is unclear. Germline V gives CDR1 GTSNPN, CDR2 SVGIG (reference sequence). V was trimmed by 2 bases and J by 15 bases, leaving 16 bases between them. The CDR3 consists of 12 residues. CDR3 protein: CAWSHKGLGVFF. CDR3 in DNA: TGTGCCTGGAGTCACAAGGGCCTCGGCGTGTTTTTT.